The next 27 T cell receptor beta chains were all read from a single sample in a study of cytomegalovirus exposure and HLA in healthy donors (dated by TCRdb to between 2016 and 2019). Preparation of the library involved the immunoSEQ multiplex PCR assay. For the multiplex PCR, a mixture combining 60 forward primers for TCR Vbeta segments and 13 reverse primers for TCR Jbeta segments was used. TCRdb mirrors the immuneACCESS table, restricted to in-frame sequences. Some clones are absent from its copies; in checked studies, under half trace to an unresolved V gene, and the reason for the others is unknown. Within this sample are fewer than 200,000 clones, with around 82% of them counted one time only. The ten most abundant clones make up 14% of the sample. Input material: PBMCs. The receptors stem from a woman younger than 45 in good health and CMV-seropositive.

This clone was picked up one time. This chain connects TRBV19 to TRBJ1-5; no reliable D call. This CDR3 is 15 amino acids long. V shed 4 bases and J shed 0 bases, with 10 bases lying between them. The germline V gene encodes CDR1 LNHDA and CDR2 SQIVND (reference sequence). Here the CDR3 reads CASSSDLDSNQPQHF. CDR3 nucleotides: TGTGCCAGTAGTAGCGACTTAGATAGCAATCAGCCCCAGCATTTT.

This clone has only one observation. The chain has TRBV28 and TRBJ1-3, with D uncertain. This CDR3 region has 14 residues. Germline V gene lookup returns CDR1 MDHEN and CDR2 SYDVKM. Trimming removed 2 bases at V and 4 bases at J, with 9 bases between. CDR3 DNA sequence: TGTGCCAGCAGTTTAACAACCGGGGGAAACACCATATATTTT. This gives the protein CASSLTTGGNTIYF.

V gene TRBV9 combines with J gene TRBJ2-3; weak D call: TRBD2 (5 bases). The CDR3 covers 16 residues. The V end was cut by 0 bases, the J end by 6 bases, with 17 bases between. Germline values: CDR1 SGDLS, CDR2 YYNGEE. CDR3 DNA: TGTGCCAGCAGCGTAGGAGGAGCGCCGAGGGAGGATACGCAGTATTTT. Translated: CASSVGGAPREDTQYF.

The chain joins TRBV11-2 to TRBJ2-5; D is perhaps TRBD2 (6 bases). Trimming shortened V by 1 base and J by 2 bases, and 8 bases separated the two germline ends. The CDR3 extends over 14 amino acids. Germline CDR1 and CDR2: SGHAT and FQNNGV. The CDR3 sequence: CASSLAGRQETQYF. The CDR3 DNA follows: TGTGCCAGCAGCTTAGCAGGGAGGCAAGAGACCCAGTACTTC.

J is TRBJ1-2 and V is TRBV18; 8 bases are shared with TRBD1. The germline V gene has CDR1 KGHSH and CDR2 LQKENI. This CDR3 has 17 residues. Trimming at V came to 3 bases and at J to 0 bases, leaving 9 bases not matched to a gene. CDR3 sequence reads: CASSPKTGTGPNYGYTF. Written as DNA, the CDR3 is TGTGCCAGCTCACCGAAGACCGGGACAGGACCTAACTATGGCTACACCTTC.

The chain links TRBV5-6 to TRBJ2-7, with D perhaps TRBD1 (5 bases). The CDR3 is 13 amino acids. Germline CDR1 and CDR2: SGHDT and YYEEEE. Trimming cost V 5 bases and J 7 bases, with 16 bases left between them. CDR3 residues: CASSYRPLGEQYF. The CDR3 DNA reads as TGTGCCAGCAGTTACAGGCCCCTCGGGGAGCAGTACTTC.

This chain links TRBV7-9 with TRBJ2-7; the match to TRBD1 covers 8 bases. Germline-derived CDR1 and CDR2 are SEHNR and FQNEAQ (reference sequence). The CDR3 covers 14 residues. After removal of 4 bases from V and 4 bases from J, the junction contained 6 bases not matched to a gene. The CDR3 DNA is TGTGCCAGCAGCTCTCAGGGGGCTCTTTACGAGCAGTACTTC. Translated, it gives CASSSQGALYEQYF.

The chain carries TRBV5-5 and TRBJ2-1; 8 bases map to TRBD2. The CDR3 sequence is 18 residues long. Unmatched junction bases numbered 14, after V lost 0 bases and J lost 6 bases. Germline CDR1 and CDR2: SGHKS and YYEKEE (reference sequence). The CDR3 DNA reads TGTGCCAGCAGCTTGGCGGGGGAGAGGCGGGGGGCCTTCAATGAGCAGTTCTTC. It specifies CASSLAGERRGAFNEQFF.

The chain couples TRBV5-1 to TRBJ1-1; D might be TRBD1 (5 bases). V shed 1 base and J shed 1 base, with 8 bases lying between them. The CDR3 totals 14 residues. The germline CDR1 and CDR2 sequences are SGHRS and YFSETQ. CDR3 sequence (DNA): TGCGCCAGCAGCTTGACAGGACCGAACACTGAAGCTTTCTTT. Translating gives CASSLTGPNTEAFF.

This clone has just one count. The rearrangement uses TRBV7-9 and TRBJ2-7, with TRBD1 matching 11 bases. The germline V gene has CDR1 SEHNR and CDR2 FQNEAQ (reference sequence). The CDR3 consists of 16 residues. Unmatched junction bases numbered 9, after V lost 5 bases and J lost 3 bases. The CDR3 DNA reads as TGTGCCAGCAGCCGGAGGGGGACAGGGGGTAACTACGAGCAGTACTTC. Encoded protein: CASSRRGTGGNYEQYF.

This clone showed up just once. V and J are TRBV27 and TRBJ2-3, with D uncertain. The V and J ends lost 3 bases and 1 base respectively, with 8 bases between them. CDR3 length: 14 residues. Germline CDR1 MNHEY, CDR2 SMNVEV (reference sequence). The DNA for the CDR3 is TGTGCCAGCAGTTTGGTAGAGCGCACAGATACGCAGTATTTT. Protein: CASSLVERTDTQYF.

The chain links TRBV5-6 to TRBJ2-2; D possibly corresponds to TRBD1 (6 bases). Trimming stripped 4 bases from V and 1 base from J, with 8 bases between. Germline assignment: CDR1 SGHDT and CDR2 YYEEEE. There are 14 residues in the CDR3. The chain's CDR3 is CASSGGQNTGELFF. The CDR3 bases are TGTGCCAGCAGCGGGGGACAGAACACCGGGGAGCTGTTTTTT.

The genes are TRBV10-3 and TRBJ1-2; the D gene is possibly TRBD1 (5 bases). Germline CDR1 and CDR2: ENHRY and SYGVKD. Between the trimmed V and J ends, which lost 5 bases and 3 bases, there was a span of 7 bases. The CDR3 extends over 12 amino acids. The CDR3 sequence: CAISQGDYGYTF. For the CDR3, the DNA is TGTGCCATCAGTCAGGGTGACTATGGCTACACCTTC.

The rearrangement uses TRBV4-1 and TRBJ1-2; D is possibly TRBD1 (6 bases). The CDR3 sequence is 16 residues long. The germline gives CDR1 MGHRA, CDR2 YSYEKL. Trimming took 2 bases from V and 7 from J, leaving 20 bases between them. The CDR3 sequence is CASSQPRTRGSGGYTF. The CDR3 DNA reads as TGCGCCAGCAGCCAACCACGGACCAGGGGAAGTGGTGGCTACACCTTC.

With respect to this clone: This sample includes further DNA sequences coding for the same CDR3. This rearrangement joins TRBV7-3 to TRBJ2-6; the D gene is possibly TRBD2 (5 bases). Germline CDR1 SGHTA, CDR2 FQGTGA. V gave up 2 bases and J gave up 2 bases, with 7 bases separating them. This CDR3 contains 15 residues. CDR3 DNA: TGTGCCAGCAGCTTAGTCGGGGCTGGGGCCAACGTCCTGACTTTC. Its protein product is CASSLVGAGANVLTF.

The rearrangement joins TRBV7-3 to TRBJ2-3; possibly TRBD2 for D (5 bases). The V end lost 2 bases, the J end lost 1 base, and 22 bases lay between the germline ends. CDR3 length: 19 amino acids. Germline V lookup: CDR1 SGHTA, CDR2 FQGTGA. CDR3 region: CASSLYPLVGEAGTDTQYF. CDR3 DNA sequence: TGTGCCAGCAGCTTATATCCCTTGGTAGGAGAAGCGGGCACAGATACGCAGTATTTT.

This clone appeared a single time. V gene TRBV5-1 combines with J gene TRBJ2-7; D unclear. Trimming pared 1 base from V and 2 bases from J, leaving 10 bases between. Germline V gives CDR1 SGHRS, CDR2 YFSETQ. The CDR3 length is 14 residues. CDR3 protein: CASSLWAETYEQYF. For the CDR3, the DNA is TGCGCCAGCAGCTTGTGGGCTGAGACCTACGAGCAGTACTTC.

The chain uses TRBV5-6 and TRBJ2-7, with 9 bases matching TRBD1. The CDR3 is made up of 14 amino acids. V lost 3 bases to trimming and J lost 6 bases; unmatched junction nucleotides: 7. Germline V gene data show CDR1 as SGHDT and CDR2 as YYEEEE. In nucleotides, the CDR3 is TGTGCCAGCAGCTCGGACAGGGGAAGGGGCGAGCAGTACTTC. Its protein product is CASSSDRGRGEQYF.

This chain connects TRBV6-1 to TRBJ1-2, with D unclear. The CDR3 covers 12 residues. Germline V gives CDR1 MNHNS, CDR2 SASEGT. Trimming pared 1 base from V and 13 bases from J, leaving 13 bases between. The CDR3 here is CASSEGMSSGTF. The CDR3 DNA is TGTGCCAGCAGTGAAGGAATGTCTTCCGGCACCTTC.

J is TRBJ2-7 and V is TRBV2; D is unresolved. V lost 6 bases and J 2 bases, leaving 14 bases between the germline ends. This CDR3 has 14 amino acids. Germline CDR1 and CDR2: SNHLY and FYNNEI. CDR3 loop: CASRALRLAYEQYF. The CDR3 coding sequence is TGTGCCAGCAGAGCCTTGCGGCTGGCCTACGAGCAGTACTTC.

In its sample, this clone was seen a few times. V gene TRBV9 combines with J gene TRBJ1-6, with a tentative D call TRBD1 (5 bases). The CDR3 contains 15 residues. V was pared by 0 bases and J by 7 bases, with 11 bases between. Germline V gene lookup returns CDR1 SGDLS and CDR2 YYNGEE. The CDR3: CASSVDPGQNSPLHF. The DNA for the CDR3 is TGTGCCAGCAGCGTAGATCCAGGGCAAAATTCACCCCTCCACTTT.

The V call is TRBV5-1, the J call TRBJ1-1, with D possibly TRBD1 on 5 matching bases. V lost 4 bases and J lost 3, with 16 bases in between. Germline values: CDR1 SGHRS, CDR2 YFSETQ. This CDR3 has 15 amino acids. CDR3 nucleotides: TGCGCCAGCAGCCCCTATACCGGGGGAGACACTGAAGCTTTCTTT. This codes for CASSPYTGGDTEAFF.

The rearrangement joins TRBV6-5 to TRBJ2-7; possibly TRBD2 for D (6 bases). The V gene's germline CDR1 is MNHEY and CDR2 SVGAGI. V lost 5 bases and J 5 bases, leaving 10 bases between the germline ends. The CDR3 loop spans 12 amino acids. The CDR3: CASSPREDEQYF. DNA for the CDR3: TGTGCCAGCAGTCCCAGGGAGGACGAGCAGTACTTC.

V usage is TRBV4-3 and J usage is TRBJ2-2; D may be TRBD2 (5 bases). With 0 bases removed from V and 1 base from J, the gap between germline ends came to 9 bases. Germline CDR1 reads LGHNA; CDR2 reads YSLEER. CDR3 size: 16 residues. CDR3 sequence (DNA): TGCGCCAGCAGCCAAGATTGGGCGGGGAACACCGGGGAGCTGTTTTTT. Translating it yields CASSQDWAGNTGELFF.

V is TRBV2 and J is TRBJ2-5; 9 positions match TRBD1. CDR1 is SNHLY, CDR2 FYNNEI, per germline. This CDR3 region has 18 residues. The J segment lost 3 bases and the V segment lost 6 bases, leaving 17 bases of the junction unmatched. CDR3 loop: CASRGAWTGASVKETQYF. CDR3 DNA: TGTGCCAGCAGGGGAGCCTGGACAGGGGCCTCTGTCAAAGAGACCCAGTACTTC.

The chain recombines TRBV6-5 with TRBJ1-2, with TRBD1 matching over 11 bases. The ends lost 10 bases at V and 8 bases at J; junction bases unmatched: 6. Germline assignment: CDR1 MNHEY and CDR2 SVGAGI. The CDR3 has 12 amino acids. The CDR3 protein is CAIGQGAGGYTF. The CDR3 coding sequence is TGTGCCATCGGACAGGGGGCGGGAGGCTACACCTTC.

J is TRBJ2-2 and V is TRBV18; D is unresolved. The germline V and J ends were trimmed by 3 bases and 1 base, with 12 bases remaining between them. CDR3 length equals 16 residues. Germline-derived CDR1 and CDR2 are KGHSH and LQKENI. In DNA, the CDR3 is TGTGCCAGCTCACCGGCGGCGGCCAGGAACACCGGGGAGCTGTTTTTT. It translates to CASSPAAARNTGELFF.